The present T cell receptor (beta chain) was sequenced within a study of CD8+ T cells in alopecia areata. At least ten counts were recorded for this clone. Its target is not known. Study-wide results and caveats: In scalp samples, resident alphabeta T cells of normal skin are also sequenced.

Reverse transcription of extracted RNA yielded cDNA, which provided the sequencing template. Method: immunoSEQ multiplex PCR; TCRdb's copy keeps in-frame clones and lacks some. The sample carries 150,000 to 200,000 clones, around 71% recorded once. Sequenced here: CD8+ T cells sorted from blood, sampled at week 0. The clonotype originates from a human donor with alopecia areata.

The CDR3 region has the DNA TGTGCCAGCAGCGTAGGCCCCGCGGTCAGAAACTATGGCTACACCTTC. It yields the protein CASSVGPAVRNYGYTF. The rearrangement links TRBV9 to TRBJ1-2; no reliable D call. V was shortened by 0 bases and J by 2 bases, with 14 bases between the two germline ends. The CDR3 is 16 residues long. Germline values: CDR1 SGDLS, CDR2 YYNGEE. Full variable domain (missing parts from reference TRBV9 and TRBJ1-2): DSGVTQTPKHLITATGQRVTLRCSPRSGDLSVYWYQQSLDQGLQFLIQYYNGEERAKGNILERFSAQQFPDLHSELNLSSLELGDSALYFCASSVGPAVRNYGYTFGSGTRLTVV.